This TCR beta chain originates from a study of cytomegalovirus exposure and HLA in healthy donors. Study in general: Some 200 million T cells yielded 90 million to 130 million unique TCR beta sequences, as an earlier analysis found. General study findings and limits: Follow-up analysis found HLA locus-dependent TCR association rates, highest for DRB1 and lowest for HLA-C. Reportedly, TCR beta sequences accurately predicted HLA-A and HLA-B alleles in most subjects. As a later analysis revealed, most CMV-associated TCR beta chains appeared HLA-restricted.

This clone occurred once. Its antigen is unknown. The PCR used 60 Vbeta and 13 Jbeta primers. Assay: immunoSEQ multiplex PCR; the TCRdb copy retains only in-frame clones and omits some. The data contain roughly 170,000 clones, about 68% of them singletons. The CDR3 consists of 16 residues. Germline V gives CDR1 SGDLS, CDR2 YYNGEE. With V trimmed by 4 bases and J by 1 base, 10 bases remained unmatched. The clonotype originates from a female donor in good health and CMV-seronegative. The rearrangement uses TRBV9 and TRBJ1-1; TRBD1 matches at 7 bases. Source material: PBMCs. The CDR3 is CASSPSTGTRNTEAFF. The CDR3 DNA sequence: TGTGCCAGCAGCCCCTCGACAGGGACCAGGAACACTGAAGCTTTCTTT.